One sample yielded the 5 T cell receptor beta chains listed below, sequenced in a study of blood T cell repertoires in COVID-19. TCRdb's table, derived via immunoSEQ multiplex PCR, lists solely in-frame clones and lacks some. The table has a few hundred thousand clones, around 80% seen once. The source material was peripheral blood. The origin of the receptors is a woman in her thirties or forties who had recovered from COVID-19.

This sequence joins TRBV3-1 (or the pseudogene TRBV3-2) and TRBJ1-5; possibly TRBD1 for D (6 bases). Per the germline V gene, CDR1 is LGHDT and CDR2 is YNNKEL (reference sequence). V lost 4 bases and J 4 bases, leaving 8 bases between the germline ends. This CDR3 spans 13 amino acids. CDR3 DNA: TGTGCCAGCAGCCTACAGGGAAATCAGCCCCAGCATTTT. Its protein product is CASSLQGNQPQHF.

Written as DNA, the CDR3 is TGCGCCAGCAGCCAAGATATAATCAAACAGACGAACACTGAAGCTTTCTTT. Amino acid sequence: CASSQDIIKQTNTEAFF. V usage is TRBV4-3 and J usage is TRBJ1-1; D call uncertain. CDR1 is LGHNA, CDR2 YSLEER, per germline. The V end lost 0 bases, the J end lost 1 base, and 15 bases lay between the germline ends. The CDR3 sequence is 17 residues long.

Comments on this clone: This sample also contains other DNA sequences that code for the same CDR3. The chain has TRBV4-1 and TRBJ1-2; weak D call: TRBD1 (6 bases). V lost 0 bases to trimming and J lost 3 bases, with 8 bases between them. Germline assignment: CDR1 MGHRA and CDR2 YSYEKL. CDR3 length: 14 residues. The CDR3 sequence is CASSQETGDYGYTF. The CDR3 DNA reads as TGCGCCAGCAGCCAAGAGACAGGAGACTATGGCTACACCTTC.

The chain is built from TRBV19 and TRBJ1-1; 9 bases agree with TRBD1. This CDR3 is 14 amino acids long. V lost 5 bases and J lost 6; bases outside the gene matches: 7. CDR1 and CDR2 from the germline V gene are LNHDA and SQIVND (reference sequence). CDR3 nucleotides: TGTGCCAGTAGTCCCAGACAGGGGGTGGCTGAAGCTTTCTTT. Amino acid sequence: CASSPRQGVAEAFF. Variable domain in full (rest from reference TRBV19 and TRBJ1-1): DGGITQSPKYLFRKEGQNVTLSCEQNLNHDAMYWYRQDPGQGLRLIYYSQIVNDFQKGDIAEGYSVSREKKESFPLTVTSAQKNPTAFYLCASSPRQGVAEAFFGQGTRLTVV.

The chain recombines TRBV7-5 with TRBJ1-5; whether TRBD1, the table's D call, matches the DNA was not checked. TRBV7-5 is deemed a pseudogene. The CDR3 extends over 14 amino acids. CDR3 amino acids: CARSEDRGHQPQHF. CDR3 coding DNA: TGTGCCAGAAGCGAGGACAGGGGACACCAGCCCCAGCATTTT.